These T cell receptor beta chains were read from a single sample in a study of OX40 agonist ivuxolimab in advanced cancers. Sequencing used immunoSEQ multiplex PCR; TCRdb keeps in-frame clones, though not all of them. The sample shows nearly 95,000 clones, 94% of them seen only once. The starting material was CD4+ or CD8+ T cells sorted from blood, obtained in a trial of the OX40 agonist ivuxolimab. Receptor source: an adult with an advanced solid tumor such as melanoma, head and neck, liver or kidney cancer. The CDR3 runs from the conserved cysteine through the conserved F or W. D genes are given only for firm matches. Clone size is shown for a subset of rows, as once, few, many or a class of expanded clone.

abundance	d_gene	len	v_gene	j_gene	CDR3nt	CDR3aa
.	TRBD1	16	TRBV5-4	TRBJ2-2	TGTGCCAGCAGCTTGGGTACAGGGGTTGACACCGGGGAGCTGTTTTTT	CASSLGTGVDTGELFF
.	.	13	TRBV27	TRBJ1-5	TGTGCCAGCAGTTTAGTAGGGAATCAGCCCCAGCATTTT	CASSLVGNQPQHF
once	TRBD1	16	TRBV15	TRBJ2-7	TGTGCCACCAGCAGAGATCCAGGACAGGCGTTGGACGAGCAGTACTTC	CATSRDPGQALDEQYF
.	TRBD1	13	TRBV9	TRBJ2-7	TGTGCCAGCAGCCAGGGACAGGGATACGAGCAGTACTTC	CASSQGQGYEQYF
.	TRBD1	15	TRBV27	TRBJ2-1	TGTGCCAGCAGTCTTCCAGGGGGCGCTAGGGATGAGCAGTTCTTC	CASSLPGGARDEQFF
once	.	13	TRBV30	TRBJ2-7	TGTGCCTGGAGTATGGGTCCAGTATACGAGCAGTACTTC	CAWSMGPVYEQYF
.	.	15	TRBV4-1	TRBJ2-7	TGCGCCAGCAGCCAAGAAGTCGCGACCTCCTACGAGCAGTACTTC	CASSQEVATSYEQYF
once	.	15	TRBV9	TRBJ1-4	TGTGCCAGCAGCCCGGAATGGGGGTCTAATGAAAAACTGTTTTTT	CASSPEWGSNEKLFF
.	TRBD1	15	TRBV7-2	TRBJ2-7	TGTGCCAGCAGCTTCGGACAGGGCGGTACCTACGAGCAGTACTTC	CASSFGQGGTYEQYF
.	.	13	TRBV6-6	TRBJ1-1	TGTGCCAGCAGTTACTTGGGTGGTACTGAAGCTTTCTTT	CASSYLGGTEAFF
.	TRBD2	18	TRBV10-1	TRBJ2-1	TGCGCCAGCAGTCCCCTGACTAGCGGGAGGGCCTCCTACAATGAGCAGTTCTTC	CASSPLTSGRASYNEQFF
.	.	16	TRBV15	TRBJ2-3	TGTGCCACCAGCAGAGATCGGGGTTTGAGCACAGATACGCAGTATTTT	CATSRDRGLSTDTQYF
.	.	12	TRBV29-1	TRBJ2-2	TGCAGCGTTAAGGGGGGCCACGGGGAGCTGTTTTTT	CSVKGGHGELFF
.	.	14	TRBV6-5	TRBJ2-7	TGTGCCAGCAGTTACTCGTCGAGGGGTTACGAGCAGTACTTC	CASSYSSRGYEQYF
.	.	10	TRBV6-5	TRBJ1-1	TGTGCCAGCAGTGCACCTAAGGCTTTCTTT	CASSAPKAFF
.	TRBD2	15	TRBV13	TRBJ2-5	TGTGCCAGCAGCCACCCCACTAGCGGGAGGGAGACCCAGTACTTC	CASSHPTSGRETQYF
.	.	11	TRBV5-1	TRBJ2-7	TGCGCCAGCAAGGGGGTGAGAGAGCAGTACTTC	CASKGVREQYF
.	.	14	TRBV19	TRBJ2-2	TGTGCCAGTAGTATAGGGGCCGGCACCGGGGAGCTGTTTTTT	CASSIGAGTGELFF
.	.	15	TRBV5-1	TRBJ2-7	TGCGCCAGCAGCTTGGAGATGGGGTCCGGGCACGAGCAGTACTTC	CASSLEMGSGHEQYF
few	.	11	TRBV7-9	TRBJ1-2	TGTGCCAGCTGGACGGGAGGTGGCTACACCTTC	CASWTGGGYTF
.	.	12	TRBV13	TRBJ1-1	TGTGCCAGCAGCTTAGGCCGGGACTTCGCTTTCTTT	CASSLGRDFAFF
.	.	13	TRBV15	TRBJ2-7	TGTGCCACCAGCAGAGTGCGCGGCTACGAGCAGTACTTC	CATSRVRGYEQYF
.	.	16	TRBV11-2	TRBJ1-4	TGTGCCAGCAGCTTCCTAGCGGACAGCACTAATGAAAAACTGTTTTTT	CASSFLADSTNEKLFF
.	.	13	TRBV29-1	TRBJ2-3	TGCAGCGTTGAATGGGACGATACAGATACGCAGTATTTT	CSVEWDDTDTQYF
once	TRBD1	16	TRBV13	TRBJ2-5	TGTGCCAGCAGCCCCCGAGGCACAGGGGGCGTGGAGACCCAGTACTTC	CASSPRGTGGVETQYF
.	.	15	TRBV28	TRBJ1-2	TGTGCCAGCAGTCTCAGCGGGGGCGTCGACTATGGCTACACCTTC	CASSLSGGVDYGYTF
.	.	10	TRBV2	TRBJ2-7	TGTGCCAGCAGGTACTACGAGCAGTACTTC	CASRYYEQYF
.	.	14	TRBV7-9	TRBJ1-4	TGTGCCAGCAGCTTAGTTGGCGGTAATGAAAAACTGTTTTTT	CASSLVGGNEKLFF
.	TRBD2	18	TRBV9	TRBJ2-1	TGTGCCAGCAGCGTAGCTGGGGCAGGACTAGCGAGGGGCGATGAGCAGTTCTTC	CASSVAGAGLARGDEQFF
.	.	13	TRBV19	TRBJ1-1	TGTGCCAGTAGTATAGCACCAAGCTCTGAAGCTTTCTTT	CASSIAPSSEAFF
once	TRBD1	13	TRBV2	TRBJ2-7	TGTGCCAGCAGGACAGGGTCTATCTACGAGCAGTACTTC	CASRTGSIYEQYF
.	.	13	TRBV30	TRBJ1-6	TGTGCCTGGATGGGGGGTTATAATTCACCCCTCCACTTT	CAWMGGYNSPLHF
.	.	11	TRBV27	TRBJ2-7	TGTGCCAGCAGTTTAGGGTACGAGCAGTACTTC	CASSLGYEQYF
.	.	13	TRBV27	TRBJ2-3	TGTGCCAGCAGTTTATTTGGCATCGGTACGCAGTATTTT	CASSLFGIGTQYF
.	TRBD1	14	TRBV7-9	TRBJ2-7	TGTGCCAGCAGCCCCCAGGACAGGACCTACGAGCAGTACTTC	CASSPQDRTYEQYF
.	.	11	TRBV6-5	TRBJ2-7	TGTGCCAGCAGTTACTCCAGCGAGCAGTACTTC	CASSYSSEQYF
.	.	16	TRBV7-9	TRBJ1-1	TGTGCCAGCAGCTTGCCTGGGCGGAACATGAACACTGAAGCTTTCTTT	CASSLPGRNMNTEAFF
.	.	13	TRBV11-2	TRBJ2-7	TGTGCCAGCAGCTTGGGGACAACCTACGAGCAGTACTTC	CASSLGTTYEQYF